Shown below are 20 T cell receptor beta chains from a single sample sequenced in a study of T cell changes during pregnancy in multiple sclerosis. Sequencing was performed with immunoSEQ multiplex PCR; in TCRdb, only in-frame clones are kept and a portion is missing. This sample has roughly 100,000 clones, with around 90% found just once. The specimen was peripheral blood, collected after pregnancy. These receptors were obtained from a female donor with multiple sclerosis, enrolled in a pregnancy study.

V usage is TRBV15 and J usage is TRBJ1-2, with no clear D. This CDR3 is built from 14 residues. Trimming removed 3 bases at V and 7 bases at J, with 15 bases between. Germline V lookup: CDR1 LNHNV, CDR2 YYDKDF (reference sequence). For the CDR3, the DNA is TGTGCCACCAGCAGCCTAGGGAGTGGGGTTGGCTACACCTTC. It translates to CATSSLGSGVGYTF.

This clone was detected ten times or more. V and J are TRBV6-1 and TRBJ2-3, with 9 bases identical to TRBD1. J gave up 4 bases and V 4 bases, and 6 bases lay outside the gene matches. The CDR3 spans 15 residues. Germline V gives CDR1 MNHNS, CDR2 SASEGT. Written as DNA, the CDR3 is TGTGCCAGCAGTGGAGGGACAGGGACCCCAGATACGCAGTATTTT. It yields the protein CASSGGTGTPDTQYF.

This rearrangement joins TRBV5-1 to TRBJ1-1; D remains unclear. This CDR3 has 12 amino acids. Germline V gene data show CDR1 as SGHRS and CDR2 as YFSETQ. V was pared by 0 bases and J by 8 bases, with 8 bases between. The CDR3 loop reads CASSLGGREAFF. The CDR3 coding sequence is TGCGCCAGCAGCTTGGGTGGGAGGGAAGCTTTCTTT.

This clone was seen a single time. The chain joins TRBV5-1 to TRBJ2-7; tentatively, D is TRBD1 (6 bases). The length of the CDR3 is 14 residues. Germline loops: CDR1 SGHRS, CDR2 YFSETQ. With 0 bases removed from V and 6 bases from J, the gap between germline ends came to 13 bases. The CDR3 loop reads CASSLAQGTGEQYF. The CDR3 coding sequence is TGCGCCAGCAGCTTGGCTCAGGGGACGGGCGAGCAGTACTTC.

The chain employs TRBV30 and TRBJ2-1; 9 bases match TRBD1. The CDR3 loop spans 13 amino acids. V was clipped by 3 bases and J by 7 bases; unmatched bases: 4. Germline CDR1 GTSNPN, CDR2 SVGIG (reference sequence). CDR3 region: CAWRGQGRNEQFF. In DNA, the CDR3 is TGTGCCTGGAGAGGACAGGGGAGGAATGAGCAGTTCTTC.

This clone was recorded once. This chain connects TRBV6-1 to TRBJ1-6; D unclear. CDR3 length: 16 residues. Germline loops: CDR1 MNHNS, CDR2 SASEGT. V lost 4 bases to trimming and J lost 6 bases, with 16 bases between them. The CDR3 here is CASSASTGLVNSPLHF. CDR3 bases: TGTGCCAGCAGTGCCTCAACGGGGTTAGTTAATTCACCCCTCCACTTT.

This clone was counted a single time. V and J are TRBV4-1 and TRBJ2-3; possible D gene TRBD1, 6 bases. With 3 bases removed from V and 2 bases from J, the gap between germline ends came to 15 bases. The CDR3 has 16 amino acids. CDR1 is MGHRA and CDR2 is YSYEKL in the germline V gene. The CDR3 loop reads CASSQVWDISTDTQYF. CDR3 coding DNA: TGCGCCAGCAGCCAGGTTTGGGACATATCCACAGATACGCAGTATTTT.

V gene TRBV9 combines with J gene TRBJ1-3; TRBD1 matches 9 bases. The J segment lost 2 bases and the V segment lost 4 bases, leaving 7 bases of the junction unmatched. The CDR3 loop spans 16 amino acids. Germline V gene data show CDR1 as SGDLS and CDR2 as YYNGEE. This CDR3 is CASSSYDRGAGNTIYF. The CDR3 DNA reads as TGTGCCAGCAGCTCCTATGACAGGGGGGCTGGAAACACCATATATTTT.

This rearrangement joins TRBV5-4 to TRBJ2-3, with D possibly matching TRBD2 (6 bases). The CDR3 has 17 residues. Trimming pared 0 bases from V and 2 bases from J, leaving 16 bases between. The germline V gene encodes CDR1 SGHNT and CDR2 YYREEE (reference sequence). CDR3 in DNA: TGTGCCAGCAGCTTGGGAGGAGGGCAGGGACCCACAGATACGCAGTATTTT. This codes for CASSLGGGQGPTDTQYF.

The rearrangement uses TRBV6-5 and TRBJ1-2, with D possibly TRBD1 on 5 matching bases. CDR3 length equals 16 residues. V was pared by 4 bases and J by 5 bases, with 20 bases between. Germline CDR1 is MNHEY and CDR2 is SVGAGI. The CDR3 protein is CASSSSLWGIGYGYTF. The CDR3 DNA reads TGTGCCAGCAGTTCTTCCCTATGGGGCATCGGATATGGCTACACCTTC.

This sequence joins TRBV30 and TRBJ2-4, with TRBD1 matching 10 bases. This CDR3 is built from 18 residues. V lost 0 bases and J lost 1; bases outside the gene matches: 9. Germline V lookup: CDR1 GTSNPN, CDR2 SVGIG (reference sequence). Here the CDR3 DNA reads TGTGCCTGGAGTGTAACGGGACAGGGGTTTGTGGCCAAAAACATTCAGTACTTC. Residues: CAWSVTGQGFVAKNIQYF.

The rearrangement uses TRBV27 and TRBJ1-6; TRBD1 is a possible D gene (5 bases). Deletions cut 0 bases from V and 6 bases from J, with 9 bases between. Germline V lookup: CDR1 MNHEY, CDR2 SMNVEV (reference sequence). This CDR3 contains 15 residues. CDR3 loop: CASSLSAGFNSPLHF. DNA for the CDR3: TGTGCCAGCAGTTTATCGGCAGGGTTTAATTCACCCCTCCACTTT.

The chain joins TRBV11-2 to TRBJ2-1; D is perhaps TRBD1 (5 bases). The CDR3 contains 15 residues. Germline loops: CDR1 SGHAT, CDR2 FQNNGV. Trimming stripped 0 bases from V and 5 bases from J, with 11 bases between. CDR3 sequence: CASSLDRRVNNEQFF. As DNA, the CDR3 is TGTGCCAGCAGCTTAGATCGCAGGGTCAACAATGAGCAGTTCTTC.

This clone was observed a single time. The chain links TRBV29-1 to TRBJ1-1; maybe TRBD1 (5 bases). V was trimmed by 6 bases and J by 3 bases, leaving 23 bases between them. The CDR3 covers 16 residues. The germline V gene encodes CDR1 SQVTM and CDR2 ANQGSEA. For the CDR3, the DNA is TGCAGCGTCGCCCTGGTCACCCCCAGCAGGGACACTGAAGCTTTCTTT. Amino acids: CSVALVTPSRDTEAFF.

The chain employs TRBV4-1 and TRBJ1-6; tentatively, D is TRBD1 (6 bases). Deletions cut 4 bases from V and 8 bases from J, with 18 bases between. CDR3 length: 16 amino acids. Germline CDR1 reads MGHRA; CDR2 reads YSYEKL. CDR3 sequence reads: CASSPFLGRGHSPLHF. For the CDR3, the DNA is TGCGCCAGCAGCCCTTTCTTGGGCAGGGGCCATTCACCCCTCCACTTT.

The DNA of the CDR3 is TGTGCCAGCAGTTGGGGACAGGGAAGCAATCAGCCCCAGCATTTT. Its protein is CASSWGQGSNQPQHF. The V call is TRBV28, the J call TRBJ1-5; TRBD1 matches at 9 bases. CDR3 size: 15 residues. V lost 4 bases and J lost 1; bases outside the gene matches: 2. The germline V gene encodes CDR1 MDHEN and CDR2 SYDVKM.

This clone was counted a few times. The chain employs TRBV9 and TRBJ2-2; D may be TRBD1 (6 bases). Germline V CDR1 and CDR2: SGDLS, YYNGEE. Between the trimmed V and J ends, which lost 5 bases and 8 bases, there was a span of 13 bases. This CDR3 has 13 amino acids. DNA of the CDR3: TGTGCCAGCAGTGAACAGGGACCGGGGGAGCTGTTTTTT. Translating gives CASSEQGPGELFF. Full variable domain (remainder filled in from reference TRBV9 and TRBJ2-2): DSGVTQTPKHLITATGQRVTLRCSPRSGDLSVYWYQQSLDQGLQFLIQYYNGEERAKGNILERFSAQQFPDLHSELNLSSLELGDSALYFCASSEQGPGELFFGEGSRLTVL.

J is TRBJ1-6 and V is TRBV30, with D tentatively TRBD1 (5 bases). From germline, CDR1 is GTSNPN and CDR2 SVGIG (reference sequence). Trimming took off 2 bases at V and 7 bases at J, with 9 bases between the two ends. The CDR3 runs 13 residues. The CDR3 loop reads CAWSSGYNSPLHF. CDR3 DNA sequence: TGTGCCTGGAGTTCAGGGTACAATTCACCCCTCCACTTT.

The chain has TRBV7-2 and TRBJ2-1; 13 positions agree with TRBD2. The germline V gene has CDR1 SGHTA and CDR2 FQGNSA. The ends lost 5 bases at V and 2 bases at J; junction bases unmatched: 3. The length of the CDR3 is 16 residues. In DNA, the CDR3 is TGTGCCAGCAGCATCGGGACTAGCGGGGCCTACAATGAGCAGTTCTTC. As protein: CASSIGTSGAYNEQFF.

This clone was picked up one time. The CDR3 sequence is CASSPTGGSEKLFF. The CDR3, as DNA: TGCGCCAGCAGCCCCACAGGGGGCTCTGAAAAACTGTTTTTT. The chain uses TRBV5-1 and TRBJ1-4; 9 bases match TRBD1. The CDR3 is 14 amino acids. The V gene end was trimmed by 4 bases and the J gene end by 7 bases; junction bases not matched to a gene: 5. Germline V gene data show CDR1 as SGHRS and CDR2 as YFSETQ.